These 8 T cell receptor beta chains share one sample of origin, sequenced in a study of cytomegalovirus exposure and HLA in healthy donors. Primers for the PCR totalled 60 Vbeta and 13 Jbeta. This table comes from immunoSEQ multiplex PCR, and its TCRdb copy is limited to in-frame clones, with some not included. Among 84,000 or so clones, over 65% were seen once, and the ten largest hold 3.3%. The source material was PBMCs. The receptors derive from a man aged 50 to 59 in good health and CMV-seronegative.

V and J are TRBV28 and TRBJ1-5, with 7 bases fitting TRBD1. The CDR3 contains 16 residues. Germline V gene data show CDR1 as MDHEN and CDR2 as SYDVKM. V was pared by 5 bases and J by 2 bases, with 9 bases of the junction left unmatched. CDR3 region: CASSPQIGTGNQPQHF. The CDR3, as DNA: TGTGCCAGCAGTCCACAGATCGGGACAGGCAATCAGCCCCAGCATTTT.

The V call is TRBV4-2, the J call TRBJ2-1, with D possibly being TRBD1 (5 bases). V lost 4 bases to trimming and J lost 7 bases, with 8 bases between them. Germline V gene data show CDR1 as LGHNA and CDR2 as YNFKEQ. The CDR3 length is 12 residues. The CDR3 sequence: CASSLNRNEQFF. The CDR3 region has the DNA TGTGCCAGCAGCCTTAACAGGAATGAGCAGTTCTTC.

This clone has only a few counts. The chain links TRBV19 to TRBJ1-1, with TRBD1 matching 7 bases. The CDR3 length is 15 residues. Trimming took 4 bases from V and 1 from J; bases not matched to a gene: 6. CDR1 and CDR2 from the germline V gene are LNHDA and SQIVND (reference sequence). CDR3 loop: CASSTTGAWNTEAFF. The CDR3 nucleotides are TGTGCCAGTAGTACCACAGGGGCGTGGAACACTGAAGCTTTCTTT. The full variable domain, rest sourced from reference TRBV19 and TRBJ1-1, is DGGITQSPKYLFRKEGQNVTLSCEQNLNHDAMYWYRQDPGQGLRLIYYSQIVNDFQKGDIAEGYSVSREKKESFPLTVTSAQKNPTAFYLCASSTTGAWNTEAFFGQGTRLTVV.

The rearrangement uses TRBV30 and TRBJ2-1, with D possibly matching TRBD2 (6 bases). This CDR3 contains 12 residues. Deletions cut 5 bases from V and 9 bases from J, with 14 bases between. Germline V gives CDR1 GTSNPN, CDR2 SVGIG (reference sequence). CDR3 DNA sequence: TGTGCCTGGCGGGGGTTTGGTCGTGAGCAGTTCTTC. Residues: CAWRGFGREQFF. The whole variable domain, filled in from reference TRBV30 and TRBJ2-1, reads SQTIHQWPATLVQPVGSPLSLECTVEGTSNPNLYWYRQAAGRGLQLLFYSVGIGQISSEVPQNLSASRPQDRQFILSSKKLLLSDSGFYLCAWRGFGREQFFGPGTRLTVL.

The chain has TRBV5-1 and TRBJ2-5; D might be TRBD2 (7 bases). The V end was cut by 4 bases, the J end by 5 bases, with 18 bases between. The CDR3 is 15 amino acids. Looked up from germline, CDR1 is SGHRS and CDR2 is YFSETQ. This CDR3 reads CASSLGGRAAETQYF. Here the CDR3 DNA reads TGCGCCAGCAGCCTGGGGGGGCGGGCAGCTGAGACCCAGTACTTC. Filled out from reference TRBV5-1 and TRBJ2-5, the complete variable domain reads KAGVTQTPRYLIKTRGQQVTLSCSPISGHRSVSWYQQTPGQGLQFLFEYFSETQRNKGNFPGRFSGRQFSNSRSEMNVSTLELGDSALYLCASSLGGRAAETQYFGPGTRLLVL.

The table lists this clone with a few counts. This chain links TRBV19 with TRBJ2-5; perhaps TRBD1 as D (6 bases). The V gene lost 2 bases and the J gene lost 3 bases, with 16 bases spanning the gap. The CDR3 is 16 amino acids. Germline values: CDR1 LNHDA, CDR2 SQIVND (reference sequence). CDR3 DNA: TGTGCCAGTAGTATAACGGACAGCCAATTCAAAGAGACCCAGTACTTC. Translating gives CASSITDSQFKETQYF.

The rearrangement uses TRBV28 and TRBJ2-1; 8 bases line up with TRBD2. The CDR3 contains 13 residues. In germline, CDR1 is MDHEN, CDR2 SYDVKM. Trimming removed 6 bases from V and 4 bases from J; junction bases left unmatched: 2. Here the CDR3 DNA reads TGTGCCAGCAGGACTAGCGAGTACAATGAGCAGTTCTTC. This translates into CASRTSEYNEQFF.

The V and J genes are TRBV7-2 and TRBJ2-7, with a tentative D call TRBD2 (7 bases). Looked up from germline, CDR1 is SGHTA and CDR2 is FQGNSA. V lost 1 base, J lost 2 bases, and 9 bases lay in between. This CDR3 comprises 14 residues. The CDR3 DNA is TGTGCCAGCAGCTTAGGAGGGGGGGCCTACGAGCAGTACTTC. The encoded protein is CASSLGGGAYEQYF.